The next 13 T cell receptor beta chains were all read from a single sample in a study of blood T cell repertoires in COVID-19. The protocol was immunoSEQ multiplex PCR, while the TCRdb copy is restricted to in-frame clones and leaves out a portion. This sample has some 290,000 clones, with 85% to 90% found just once. Sequencing was carried out using peripheral blood. The receptors originated from a man between 18 and 29 years old with active or convalescent COVID-19.

The V call is TRBV4-1, the J call TRBJ1-2; TRBD1 agrees at 7 bases. Germline V CDR1 and CDR2: MGHRA, YSYEKL. CDR3 length: 15 amino acids. The trim removed 3 bases at V and 3 bases at J, leaving 7 bases unmatched. The CDR3 coding sequence is TGCGCCAGCAGCCACCCGGCAGGGGGTGACTATGGCTACACCTTC. This gives the protein CASSHPAGGDYGYTF.

This rearrangement joins TRBV11-2 to TRBJ2-3; the match to TRBD1 covers 7 bases. The CDR3 contains 15 residues. Per germline, CDR1 SGHAT and CDR2 FQNNGV. The ends lost 2 bases at V and 4 bases at J; junction bases unmatched: 6. CDR3 bases: TGTGCCAGCAGCTTACAGGGGGTAGACGCAGATACGCAGTATTTT. It codes for CASSLQGVDADTQYF.

This clone was observed once. The chain joins TRBV7-9 to TRBJ1-6; 7 bases fit TRBD1. CDR1 is SEHNR and CDR2 is FQNEAQ in the germline V gene (reference sequence). This CDR3 has 16 residues. J lost 0 bases, V lost 7 bases, and 6 bases had no gene match. The CDR3 DNA reads TGTGCCAGCACCCCCTGGGACAGCTCCTATAATTCACCCCTCCACTTT. Its translation is CASTPWDSSYNSPLHF.

This clone was observed a single time. J is TRBJ1-1 and V is TRBV4-1, with a weak D call TRBD1 (6 bases). Germline CDR1 is MGHRA and CDR2 is YSYEKL. This CDR3 has 13 residues. The V gene lost 4 bases and the J gene lost 6 bases, with 12 bases spanning the gap. CDR3 DNA: TGCGCCAGCAGCCGACAGGACTCGGCTGAAGCTTTCTTT. This sequence encodes CASSRQDSAEAFF.

The chain joins TRBV5-1 to TRBJ2-5; TRBD1 aligns across 9 bases. The J segment lost 5 bases and the V segment lost 3 bases, leaving 11 bases of the junction unmatched. CDR1 SGHRS and CDR2 YFSETQ come from the germline V gene. The CDR3 covers 16 residues. Here the CDR3 DNA reads TGCGCCAGCAGCTCCTCACGGACAGGGGCTGGGGAGACCCAGTACTTC. Translation: CASSSSRTGAGETQYF. Combining the CDR3 with reference TRBV5-1 and TRBJ2-5 gives the whole variable domain KAGVTQTPRYLIKTRGQQVTLSCSPISGHRSVSWYQQTPGQGLQFLFEYFSETQRNKGNFPGRFSGRQFSNSRSEMNVSTLELGDSALYLCASSSSRTGAGETQYFGPGTRLLVL.

Note on this clone: An end of the junction does not agree with germline; a read error may underlie this. This chain uses TRBV7-7 with TRBJ2-1, with 8 bases matching TRBD2. CDR3 length: 16 amino acids. From germline, CDR1 is SSHAT and CDR2 FNYEAQ (reference sequence). The CDR3 loop reads CASSLAGAGGNNEQFF. The CDR3 region has the DNA TGTGCTAGCAGCTTAGCAGGGGCGGGAGGAAACAATGAGCAGTTCTTC. The variable domain in full, with the rest retrieved from reference TRBV7-7 and TRBJ2-1, is GAGVSQSPRYKVTKRGQDVTLRCDPISSHATLYWYQQALGQGPEFLTYFNYEAQPDKSGLPSDRFSAERPEGSISTLTIQRTEQRDSAMYRCASSLAGAGGNNEQFFGPGTRLTVL.

V gene TRBV12-5 combines with J gene TRBJ1-5; the D gene is possibly TRBD1 (6 bases). CDR1 LGHNT and CDR2 FRNRAP come from the germline V gene. The CDR3 has 16 amino acids. V dropped 5 bases and J dropped 5 bases, with 19 bases sitting between them. The CDR3: CASGGERDTLDQPQHF. CDR3 DNA sequence: TGTGCTAGTGGTGGCGAGAGGGACACCCTGGATCAGCCCCAGCATTTT. The variable domain in full, with the rest retrieved from reference TRBV12-5 and TRBJ1-5, is DARVTQTPRHKVTEMGQEVTMRCQPILGHNTVFWYRQTMMQGLELLAYFRNRAPLDDSGMPKDRFSAEMPDATLATLKIQPSEPRDSAVYFCASGGERDTLDQPQHFGDGTRLSIL.

This clone is a singleton in its sample. This chain uses TRBV30 with TRBJ2-1; 9 bases align to TRBD1. Looked up from germline, CDR1 is GTSNPN and CDR2 is SVGIG (reference sequence). J gave up 7 bases and V 2 bases, and 3 bases lay outside the gene matches. The CDR3 runs to 13 residues. In DNA, the CDR3 is TGTGCCTGGAGTAGGGACAGGGCGAATGAGCAGTTCTTC. It is translated as CAWSRDRANEQFF.

The chain uses TRBV5-1 and TRBJ2-3, with 7 bases lining up with TRBD2. There are 15 residues in the CDR3. Unmatched junction bases numbered 10, after V lost 4 bases and J lost 5 bases. The germline CDR1 and CDR2 sequences are SGHRS and YFSETQ. The CDR3 coding sequence is TGCGCCAGCAGCCGAGTCGGTGGGGAGGGAGATACGCAGTATTTT. Its translation is CASSRVGGEGDTQYF.

The chain joins TRBV19 to TRBJ2-7; 7 bases line up with TRBD2. CDR1 and CDR2 from the germline V gene are LNHDA and SQIVND (reference sequence). Germline trimming cut 4 bases from V and 1 base from J; bases unmatched to any gene: 4. The CDR3 is 14 amino acids. CDR3 sequence reads: CASSKAGSSYEQYF. The CDR3 bases are TGTGCCAGTAGTAAAGCGGGATCTTCCTACGAGCAGTACTTC.

This chain joins TRBV19 and TRBJ1-5; the D gene is possibly TRBD1 (5 bases). V dropped 1 base and J dropped 6 bases, with 13 bases sitting between them. The CDR3 is 15 amino acids. Germline CDR1 is LNHDA and CDR2 is SQIVND (reference sequence). This chain's CDR3 is CASSIGAREGQPQHF. The CDR3, as DNA: TGTGCCAGTAGTATAGGAGCCAGGGAGGGTCAGCCCCAGCATTTT.

The rearrangement uses TRBV3-1 (or the pseudogene TRBV3-2) and TRBJ1-5; D is undetermined. Germline V lookup: CDR1 LGHDT, CDR2 YNNKEL (reference sequence). There are 12 residues in the CDR3. Trimming stripped 5 bases from V and 7 bases from J, with 9 bases between. The CDR3 DNA sequence: TGTGCCAGCAGCTATCCGGGGCAGCCCCAGCATTTT. Translating it yields CASSYPGQPQHF.

The chain has TRBV5-1 and TRBJ2-3; a possible D gene is TRBD2 (5 bases). CDR1 is SGHRS and CDR2 is YFSETQ in the germline V gene. The CDR3 loop spans 14 amino acids. The V end was cut by 1 base, the J end by 2 bases, with 8 bases between. CDR3 in DNA: TGCGCCAGCAGCTTGACGGGGAACACAGATACGCAGTATTTT. Encoded protein: CASSLTGNTDTQYF.